Shown below are 9 T cell receptor beta chains from a single sample sequenced in a study of control samples from healthy donors and cancer patients. Measured with immunoSEQ multiplex PCR; TCRdb has only the in-frame clones, and not every one. The table records more than 25,000 clones, roughly 91% of them present only once. Sample: PBMCs. The receptors originated from a man aged 50 to 59 with lung cancer.

Within the sample, this clone is hyperexpanded. The gene calls are TRBV4-1 and TRBJ2-7; D is tentatively TRBD1 or TRBD2 (5 bases each). The CDR3 runs to 15 residues. V lost 0 bases to trimming and J lost 2 bases, with 11 bases between them. From germline, CDR1 is MGHRA and CDR2 YSYEKL. Here the CDR3 DNA reads TGCGCCAGCAGCCAAGATAAAGGGACGACCTACGAGCAGTACTTC. Translated, it gives CASSQDKGTTYEQYF.

V usage is TRBV10-2 and J usage is TRBJ1-1, with 8 positions matching TRBD1. CDR3 length: 14 residues. V was pared by 1 base and J by 7 bases, with 5 bases of the junction left unmatched. Germline loops: CDR1 WSHSY, CDR2 SAAADI. CDR3 DNA sequence: TGCGCCAGCAGTGAGTTTGGCGGACAGGGTGAAGCTTTCTTT. This sequence encodes CASSEFGGQGEAFF.

The chain uses TRBV6-5 and TRBJ1-4; D is undetermined. CDR1 is MNHEY and CDR2 is SVGAGI in the germline V gene. The CDR3 totals 15 residues. Deletions cut 11 bases from V and 0 bases from J, with 16 bases between. CDR3 nucleotides: TGTGCCGCCTATGAAGGAGGAGCAACTAATGAAAAACTGTTTTTT. Translated, it gives CAAYEGGATNEKLFF.

This clone is medium-sized in the sample. The J gene is TRBJ1-5, the V gene TRBV12-3 or TRBV12-4; D is unclear. V gave up 2 bases and J gave up 4 bases, with 6 bases separating them. The CDR3 length is 13 residues. The CDR3 loop is CASSLIGNQPQHF. DNA for the CDR3: TGTGCCAGCAGTTTAATAGGGAATCAGCCCCAGCATTTT.

The V gene is TRBV6-5, the J gene TRBJ2-2; the D is unclear. V gave up 4 bases and J gave up 7 bases, with 4 bases separating them. The CDR3 has 11 residues. Per the germline V gene, CDR1 is MNHEY and CDR2 is SVGAGI. The CDR3 region is CASSFGGELFF. For the CDR3, the DNA is TGTGCCAGCAGTTTTGGCGGGGAGCTGTTTTTT.

The rearrangement links TRBV18 to TRBJ1-3, with a tentative D call TRBD1 (6 bases). Trimming left V 3 bases short and J 4 bases short, with 10 bases between. CDR3 length: 14 residues. Germline CDR1 is KGHSH and CDR2 is LQKENI. In DNA, the CDR3 is TGTGCCAGCTCACCGGACAGTATCGGAAACACCATATATTTT. This gives the protein CASSPDSIGNTIYF. The full variable domain, its missing parts supplied by reference TRBV18 and TRBJ1-3, is NAGVMQNPRHLVRRRGQEARLRCSPMKGHSHVYWYRQLPEEGLKFMVYLQKENIIDESGMPKERFSAEFPKEGPSILRIQQVVRGDSAAYFCASSPDSIGNTIYFGEGSWLTVV.

This clone was seen a few times. The rearrangement uses TRBV6-2 or TRBV6-3 and TRBJ2-3; TRBD2 is a possible D gene (6 bases). The CDR3 extends over 15 amino acids. Looked up from germline, CDR1 is MNHEY and CDR2 is SVGEGT. The V end lost 2 bases, the J end lost 6 bases, and 15 bases lay between the germline ends. CDR3 sequence (DNA): TGTGCCAGCAGTTACGGAGGGGCAGATGGGGATACGCAGTATTTT. Translating gives CASSYGGADGDTQYF.

CDR3 sequence reads: CASSVGSMNTEAFF. Here the CDR3 DNA reads TGTGCCAGCAGCGTAGGAAGCATGAACACTGAAGCTTTCTTT. V gene TRBV9 combines with J gene TRBJ1-1, with D uncertain. This CDR3 spans 14 amino acids. Deletions cut 0 bases from V and 0 bases from J, with 6 bases between. Germline assignment: CDR1 SGDLS and CDR2 YYNGEE.

The chain recombines TRBV6-6 with TRBJ2-1; no reliable D call. Trimming shortened V by 2 bases and J by 2 bases, and 13 bases separated the two germline ends. Germline V gene sequence: CDR1 MNHNY, CDR2 SVGAGI (reference sequence). This CDR3 spans 16 amino acids. The CDR3 spells CASSYLDADPYNEQFF. The CDR3 coding sequence is TGTGCCAGCAGTTACCTTGACGCGGACCCCTACAATGAGCAGTTCTTC.